This TCR beta chain appears in the sequencing data of a study of blood T cell repertoires in COVID-19. Study-level background: Samples taken during acute and convalescent COVID-19 were collected in the United States, Italy and Spain. T cells, B-cell-depleted T cells, or PBMCs provided the cDNA or gDNA that served as material.

Authors' methods: From reference gene primer amplification, estimates of nucleated cell counts were derived. The table came from immunoSEQ multiplex PCR; TCRdb's copy has only in-frame clones and leaves some out. That table supplies the V and J calls and clone size; D and trimming were determined from the DNA. This table has 70,000 to 95,000 clones, approximately 92% appearing once. Germline CDR1 reads MDHEN; CDR2 reads SYDVKM. The CDR3 is made up of 15 amino acids. V dropped 5 bases and J dropped 9 bases, with 17 bases sitting between them. This chain links TRBV28 with TRBJ1-6; the D gene is possibly TRBD1 (6 bases). The sequencing sample was made of peripheral blood. This clonotype was sampled from a woman aged 55-75 years with active COVID-19. CDR3 protein: CASSPYIAGVSPLHF. CDR3 DNA sequence: TGTGCCAGCAGTCCATACATCGCAGGGGTTTCACCCCTCCACTTT.